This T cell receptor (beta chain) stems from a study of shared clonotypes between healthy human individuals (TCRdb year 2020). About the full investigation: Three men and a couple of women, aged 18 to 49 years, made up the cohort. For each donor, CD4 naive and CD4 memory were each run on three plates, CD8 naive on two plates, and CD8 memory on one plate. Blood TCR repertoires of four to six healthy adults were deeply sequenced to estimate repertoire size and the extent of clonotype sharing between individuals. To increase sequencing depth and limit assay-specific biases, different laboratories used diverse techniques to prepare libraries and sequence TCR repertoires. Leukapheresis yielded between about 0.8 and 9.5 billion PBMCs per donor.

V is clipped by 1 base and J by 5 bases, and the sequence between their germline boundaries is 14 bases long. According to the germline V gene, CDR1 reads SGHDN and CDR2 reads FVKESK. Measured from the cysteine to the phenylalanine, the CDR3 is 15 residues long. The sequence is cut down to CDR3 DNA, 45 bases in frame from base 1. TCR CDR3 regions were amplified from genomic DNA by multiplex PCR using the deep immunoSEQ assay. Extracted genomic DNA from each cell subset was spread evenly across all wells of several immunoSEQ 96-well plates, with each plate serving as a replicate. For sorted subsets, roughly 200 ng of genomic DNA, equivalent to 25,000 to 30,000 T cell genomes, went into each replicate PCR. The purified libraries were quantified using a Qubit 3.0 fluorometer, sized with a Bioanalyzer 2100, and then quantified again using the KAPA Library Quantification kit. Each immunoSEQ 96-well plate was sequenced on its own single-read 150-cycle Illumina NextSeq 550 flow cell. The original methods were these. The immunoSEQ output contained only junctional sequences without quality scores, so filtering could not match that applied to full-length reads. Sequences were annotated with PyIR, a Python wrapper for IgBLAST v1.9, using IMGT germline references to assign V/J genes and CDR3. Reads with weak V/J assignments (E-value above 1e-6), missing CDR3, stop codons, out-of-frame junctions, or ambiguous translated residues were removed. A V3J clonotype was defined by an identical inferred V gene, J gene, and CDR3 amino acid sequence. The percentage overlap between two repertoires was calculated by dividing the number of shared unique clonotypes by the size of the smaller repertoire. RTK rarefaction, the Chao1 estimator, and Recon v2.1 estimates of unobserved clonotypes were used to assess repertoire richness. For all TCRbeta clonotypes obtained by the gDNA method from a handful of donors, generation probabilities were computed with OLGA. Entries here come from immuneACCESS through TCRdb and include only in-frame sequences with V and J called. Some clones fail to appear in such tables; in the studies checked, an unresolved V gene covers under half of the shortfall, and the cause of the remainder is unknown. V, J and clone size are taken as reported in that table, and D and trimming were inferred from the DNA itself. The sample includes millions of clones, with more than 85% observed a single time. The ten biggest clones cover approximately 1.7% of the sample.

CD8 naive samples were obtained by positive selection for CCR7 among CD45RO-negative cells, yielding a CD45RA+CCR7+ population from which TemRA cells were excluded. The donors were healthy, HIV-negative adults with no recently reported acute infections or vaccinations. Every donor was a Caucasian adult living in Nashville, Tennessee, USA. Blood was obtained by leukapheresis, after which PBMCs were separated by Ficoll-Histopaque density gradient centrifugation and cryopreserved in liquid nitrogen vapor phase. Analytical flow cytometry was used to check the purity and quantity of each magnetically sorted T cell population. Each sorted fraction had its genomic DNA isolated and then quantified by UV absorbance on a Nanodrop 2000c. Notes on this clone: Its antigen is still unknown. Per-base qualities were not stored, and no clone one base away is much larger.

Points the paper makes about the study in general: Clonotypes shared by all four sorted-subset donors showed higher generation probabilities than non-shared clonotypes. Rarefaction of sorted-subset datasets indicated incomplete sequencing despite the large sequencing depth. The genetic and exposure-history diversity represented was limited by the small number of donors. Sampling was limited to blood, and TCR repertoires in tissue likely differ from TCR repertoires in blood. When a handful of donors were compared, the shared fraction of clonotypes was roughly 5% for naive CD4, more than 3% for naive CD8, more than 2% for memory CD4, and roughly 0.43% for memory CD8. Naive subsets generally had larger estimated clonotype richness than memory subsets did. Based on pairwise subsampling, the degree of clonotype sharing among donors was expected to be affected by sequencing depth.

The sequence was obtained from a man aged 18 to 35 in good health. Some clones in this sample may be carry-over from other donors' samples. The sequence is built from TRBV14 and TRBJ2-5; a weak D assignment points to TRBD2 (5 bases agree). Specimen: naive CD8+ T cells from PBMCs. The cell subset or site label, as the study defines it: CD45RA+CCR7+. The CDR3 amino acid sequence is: CASSQVETRGETQYF. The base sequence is TGTGCCAGCAGCCAAGTTGAGACCCGCGGGGAGACCCAGTACTTC.